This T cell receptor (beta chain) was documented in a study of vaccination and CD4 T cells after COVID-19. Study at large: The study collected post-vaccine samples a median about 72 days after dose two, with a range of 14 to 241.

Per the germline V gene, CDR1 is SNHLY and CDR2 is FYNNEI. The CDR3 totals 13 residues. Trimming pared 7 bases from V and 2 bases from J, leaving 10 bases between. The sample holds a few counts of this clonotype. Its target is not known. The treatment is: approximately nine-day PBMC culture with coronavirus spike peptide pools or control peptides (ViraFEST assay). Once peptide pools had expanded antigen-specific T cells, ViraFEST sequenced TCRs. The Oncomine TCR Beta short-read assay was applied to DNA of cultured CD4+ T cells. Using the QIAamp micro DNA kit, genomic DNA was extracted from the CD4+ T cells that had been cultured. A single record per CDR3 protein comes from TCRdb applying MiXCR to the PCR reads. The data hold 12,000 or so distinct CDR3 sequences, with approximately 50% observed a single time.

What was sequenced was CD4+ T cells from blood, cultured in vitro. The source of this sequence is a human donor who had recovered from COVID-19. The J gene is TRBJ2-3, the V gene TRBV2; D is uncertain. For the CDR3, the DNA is TGTGCCAGCACAACGGAACACACAGATACGCAGTATTTT. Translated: CASTTEHTDTQYF.